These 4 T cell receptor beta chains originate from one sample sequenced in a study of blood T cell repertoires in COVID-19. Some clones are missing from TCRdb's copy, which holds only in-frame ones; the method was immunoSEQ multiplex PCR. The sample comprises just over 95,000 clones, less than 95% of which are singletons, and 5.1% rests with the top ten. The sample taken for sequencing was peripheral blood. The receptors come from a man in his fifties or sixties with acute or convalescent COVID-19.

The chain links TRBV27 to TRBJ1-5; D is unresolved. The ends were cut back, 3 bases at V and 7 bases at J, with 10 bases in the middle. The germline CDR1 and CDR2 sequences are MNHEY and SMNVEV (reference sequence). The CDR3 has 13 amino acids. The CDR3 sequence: CASSLTMSQPQHF. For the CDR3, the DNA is TGTGCCAGCAGTTTGACAATGTCGCAGCCCCAGCATTTT.

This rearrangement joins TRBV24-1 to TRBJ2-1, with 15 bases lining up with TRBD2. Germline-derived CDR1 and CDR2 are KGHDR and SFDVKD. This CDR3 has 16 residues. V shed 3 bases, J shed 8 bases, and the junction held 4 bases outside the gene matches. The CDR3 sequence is CATSDPGLAGGDEQFF. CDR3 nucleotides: TGTGCCACCAGTGATCCGGGACTAGCGGGAGGAGATGAGCAGTTCTTC.

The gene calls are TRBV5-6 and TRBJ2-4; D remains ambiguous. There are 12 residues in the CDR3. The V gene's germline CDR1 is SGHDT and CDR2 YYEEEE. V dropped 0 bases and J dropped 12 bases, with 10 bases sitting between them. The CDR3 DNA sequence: TGTGCCAGCAGCTTGGAGACGGGTAGTCAGTACTTC. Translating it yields CASSLETGSQYF.

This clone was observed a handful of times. CDR3 residues: CASSRLASGSSNEQFF. The CDR3 bases are TGTGCCAGCTCACGACTAGCTAGCGGGAGTTCTAATGAGCAGTTCTTC. The chain combines TRBV18 with TRBJ2-1; 10 nucleotides align to TRBD2. The germline CDR1 and CDR2 sequences are KGHSH and LQKENI. The CDR3 sequence is 16 residues long. Trimming at V came to 4 bases and at J to 7 bases, leaving 10 bases not matched to a gene.